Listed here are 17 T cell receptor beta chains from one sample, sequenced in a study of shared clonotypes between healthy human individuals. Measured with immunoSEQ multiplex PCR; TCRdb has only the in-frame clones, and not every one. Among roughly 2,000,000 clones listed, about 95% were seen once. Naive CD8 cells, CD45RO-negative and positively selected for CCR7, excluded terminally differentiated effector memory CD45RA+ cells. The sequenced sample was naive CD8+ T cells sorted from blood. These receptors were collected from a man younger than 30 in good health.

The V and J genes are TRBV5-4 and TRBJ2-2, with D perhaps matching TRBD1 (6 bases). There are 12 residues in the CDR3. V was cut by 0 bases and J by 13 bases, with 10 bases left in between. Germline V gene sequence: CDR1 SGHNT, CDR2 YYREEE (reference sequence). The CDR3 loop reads CASSLVGGGLFF. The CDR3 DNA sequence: TGTGCCAGCAGCTTGGTAGGGGGTGGGCTGTTTTTT.

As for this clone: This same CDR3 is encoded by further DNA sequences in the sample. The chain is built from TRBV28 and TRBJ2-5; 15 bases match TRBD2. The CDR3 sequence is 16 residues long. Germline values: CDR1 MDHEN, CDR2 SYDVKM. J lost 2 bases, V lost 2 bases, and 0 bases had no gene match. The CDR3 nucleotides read TGTGCCAGCAGTTTAGGACTAGCGGGGGGGCAAGAGACCCAGTACTTC. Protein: CASSLGLAGGQETQYF.

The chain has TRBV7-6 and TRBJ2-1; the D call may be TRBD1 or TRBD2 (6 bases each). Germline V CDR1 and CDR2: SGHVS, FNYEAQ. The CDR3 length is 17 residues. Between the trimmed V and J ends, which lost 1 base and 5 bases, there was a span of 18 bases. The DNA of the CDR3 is TGTGCCAGCAGCTTAGGAATCCGGGGGCGGTTGGACAATGAGCAGTTCTTC. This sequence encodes CASSLGIRGRLDNEQFF.

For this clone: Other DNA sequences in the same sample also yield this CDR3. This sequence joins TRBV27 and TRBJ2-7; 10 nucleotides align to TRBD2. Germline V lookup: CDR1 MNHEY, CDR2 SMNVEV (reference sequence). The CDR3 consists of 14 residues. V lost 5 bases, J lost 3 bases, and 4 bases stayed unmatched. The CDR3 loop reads CASSPGLAVYEQYF. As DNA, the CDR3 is TGTGCCAGCAGTCCAGGACTAGCGGTCTACGAGCAGTACTTC.

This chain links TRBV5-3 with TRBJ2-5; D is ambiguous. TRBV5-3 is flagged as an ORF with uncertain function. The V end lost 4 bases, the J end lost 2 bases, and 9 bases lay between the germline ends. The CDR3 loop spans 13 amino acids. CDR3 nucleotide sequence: TGTGCCAGAAGCGTGGACGTGCAAGAGACCCAGTACTTC. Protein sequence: CARSVDVQETQYF.

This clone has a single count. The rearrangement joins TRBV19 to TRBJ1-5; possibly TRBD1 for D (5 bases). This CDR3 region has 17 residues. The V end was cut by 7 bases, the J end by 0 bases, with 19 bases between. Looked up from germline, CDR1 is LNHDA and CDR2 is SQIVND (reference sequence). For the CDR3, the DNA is TGTGCCAGTATCTCATCCGGGACCGACGATAGCAATCAGCCCCAGCATTTT. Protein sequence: CASISSGTDDSNQPQHF. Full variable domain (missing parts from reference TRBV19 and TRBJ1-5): DGGITQSPKYLFRKEGQNVTLSCEQNLNHDAMYWYRQDPGQGLRLIYYSQIVNDFQKGDIAEGYSVSREKKESFPLTVTSAQKNPTAFYLCASISSGTDDSNQPQHFGDGTRLSIL.

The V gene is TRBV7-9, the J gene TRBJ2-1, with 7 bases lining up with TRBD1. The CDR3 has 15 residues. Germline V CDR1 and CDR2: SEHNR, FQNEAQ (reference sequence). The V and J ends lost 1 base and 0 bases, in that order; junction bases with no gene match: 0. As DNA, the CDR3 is TGTGCCAGCAGCTTAGGGGACAGCTCCTACAATGAGCAGTTCTTC. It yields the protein CASSLGDSSYNEQFF.

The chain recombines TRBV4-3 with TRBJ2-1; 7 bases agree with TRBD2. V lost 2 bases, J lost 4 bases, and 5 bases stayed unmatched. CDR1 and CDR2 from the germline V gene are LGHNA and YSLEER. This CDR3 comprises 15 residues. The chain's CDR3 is CASSQSSGLYNEQFF. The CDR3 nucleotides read TGCGCCAGCAGCCAATCTAGCGGATTATACAATGAGCAGTTCTTC.

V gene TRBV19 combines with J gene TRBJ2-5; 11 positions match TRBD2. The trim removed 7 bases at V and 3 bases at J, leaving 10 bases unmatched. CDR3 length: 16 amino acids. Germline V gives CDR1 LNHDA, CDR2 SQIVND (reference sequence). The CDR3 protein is CASTNLPGLAEETQYF. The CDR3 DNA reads TGTGCCAGTACCAACCTCCCGGGACTAGCGGAAGAGACCCAGTACTTC.

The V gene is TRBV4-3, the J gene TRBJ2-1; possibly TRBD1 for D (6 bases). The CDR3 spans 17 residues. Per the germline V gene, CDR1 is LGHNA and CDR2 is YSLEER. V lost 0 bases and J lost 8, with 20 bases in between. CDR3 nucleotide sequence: TGCGCCAGCAGCCAAGATATTGAACAGGGCAGTCTTTATGAGCAGTTCTTC. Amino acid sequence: CASSQDIEQGSLYEQFF.

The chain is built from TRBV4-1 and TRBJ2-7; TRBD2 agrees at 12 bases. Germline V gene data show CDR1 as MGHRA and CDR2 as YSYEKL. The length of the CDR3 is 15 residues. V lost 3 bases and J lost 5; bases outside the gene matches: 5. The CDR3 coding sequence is TGCGCCAGCAGCCACCTAGCGGGAGGGCGTGACGAGCAGTACTTC. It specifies CASSHLAGGRDEQYF.

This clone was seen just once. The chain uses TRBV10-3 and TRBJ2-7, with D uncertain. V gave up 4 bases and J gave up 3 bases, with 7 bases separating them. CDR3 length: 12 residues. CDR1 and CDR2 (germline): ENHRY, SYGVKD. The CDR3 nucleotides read TGTGCCATCAGTGGCTCCAACTACGAGCAGTACTTC. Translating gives CAISGSNYEQYF.

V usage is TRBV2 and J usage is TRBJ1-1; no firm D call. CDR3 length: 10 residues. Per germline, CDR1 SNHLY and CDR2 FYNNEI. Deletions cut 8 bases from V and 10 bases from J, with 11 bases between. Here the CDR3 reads CASGAGGAFF. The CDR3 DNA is TGTGCCAGCGGTGCGGGAGGAGCTTTCTTT.

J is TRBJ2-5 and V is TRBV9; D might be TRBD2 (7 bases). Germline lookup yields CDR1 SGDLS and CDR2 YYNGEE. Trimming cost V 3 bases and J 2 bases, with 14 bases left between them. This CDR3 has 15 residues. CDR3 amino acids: CASSEGGGVQETQYF. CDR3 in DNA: TGTGCCAGCAGCGAAGGCGGGGGCGTACAAGAGACCCAGTACTTC.

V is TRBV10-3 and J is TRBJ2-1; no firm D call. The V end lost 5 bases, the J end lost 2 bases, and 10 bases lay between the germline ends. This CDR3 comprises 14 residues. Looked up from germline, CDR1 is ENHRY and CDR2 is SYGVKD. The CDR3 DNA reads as TGTGCCATCAGTCCCTCACGGGCCTACAATGAGCAGTTCTTC. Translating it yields CAISPSRAYNEQFF.

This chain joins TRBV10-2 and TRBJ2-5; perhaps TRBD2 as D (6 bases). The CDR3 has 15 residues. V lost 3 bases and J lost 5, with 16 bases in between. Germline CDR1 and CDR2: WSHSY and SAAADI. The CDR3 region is CASSDDSPGGETQYF. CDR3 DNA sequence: TGCGCCAGCAGTGACGACAGTCCTGGAGGGGAGACCCAGTACTTC.

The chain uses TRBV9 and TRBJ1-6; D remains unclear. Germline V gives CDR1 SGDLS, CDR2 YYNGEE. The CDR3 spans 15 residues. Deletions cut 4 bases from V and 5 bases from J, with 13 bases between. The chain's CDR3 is CASSTAGADNSPLHF. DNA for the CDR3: TGTGCCAGCAGCACTGCGGGCGCGGATAATTCACCCCTCCACTTT. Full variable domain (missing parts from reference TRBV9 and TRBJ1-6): DSGVTQTPKHLITATGQRVTLRCSPRSGDLSVYWYQQSLDQGLQFLIQYYNGEERAKGNILERFSAQQFPDLHSELNLSSLELGDSALYFCASSTAGADNSPLHFGNGTRLTVT.